This T cell receptor (beta chain) was recovered during a study of blood T cell repertoires in COVID-19. Repertoires were generated with immunoSEQ multiplex PCR, while TCRdb's copy carries only in-frame clones and drops some. The sample contains 150,000 to 200,000 clones, 75% to 85% of which appear only once. Germline-derived CDR1 and CDR2 are LNHDA and SQIVND (reference sequence). V lost 1 base and J lost 2, with 11 bases in between. The CDR3 covers 15 residues. This receptor was taken from a woman aged 55-70 years who had recovered from COVID-19. The rearrangement joins TRBV19 to TRBJ1-2; D unresolved. The sequenced sample consisted of PBMCs or T cells enriched from blood (not recorded which). The CDR3: CASSIAHSVNYGYTF. The CDR3 region has the DNA TGTGCCAGTAGTATAGCCCACTCTGTAAACTATGGCTACACCTTC.